These 11 T cell receptor beta chains originate from one sample sequenced in a study of T cells in Graves' hyperthyroidism and ophthalmopathy. From RNA transcripts, TCR beta CDR3 regions were amplified. HTBI primers were used for first-round RT-PCR of the TCR CDR3. From the multiplex PCR reads, TCRdb called clonotypes with MiXCR, one entry per CDR3 protein. The profile shows approximately 300,000 distinct CDR3 sequences, about a sixth of them singletons. Sequencing input: blood. These TCRs come from a woman aged 60-75 years with Graves' ophthalmopathy.

The chain is built from TRBV19 and TRBJ1-5, with TRBD1 matching over 10 bases. The CDR3 covers 16 residues. Germline lookup yields CDR1 LNHDA and CDR2 SQIVND (reference sequence). V lost 3 bases, J lost 2 bases, and 4 bases stayed unmatched. CDR3 nucleotides: TGTGCCAGTAGTATTCTCGGGACAGGGGGCAATCAGCCCCAGCATTTT. This sequence encodes CASSILGTGGNQPQHF. The variable domain in full, with the rest retrieved from reference TRBV19 and TRBJ1-5, is DGGITQSPKYLFRKEGQNVTLSCEQNLNHDAMYWYRQDPGQGLRLIYYSQIVNDFQKGDIAEGYSVSREKKESFPLTVTSAQKNPTAFYLCASSILGTGGNQPQHFGDGTRLSIL.

This clonotype was picked up a small number of times. The chain is built from TRBV7-9 and TRBJ2-7, with D unclear. CDR1 and CDR2 from the germline V gene are SEHNR and FQNEAQ (reference sequence). V was pared by 3 bases and J by 2 bases, with 17 bases between. There are 16 residues in the CDR3. The CDR3 DNA reads TGTGCCAGCAGCTTGGGTGTGGGCTTATCGACCTACGAGCAGTACTTC. Translating gives CASSLGVGLSTYEQYF.

The chain employs TRBV6-1 and TRBJ2-3; the D call may be TRBD1 or TRBD2 (5 bases each). V was cut by 8 bases and J by 0 bases, with 9 bases left in between. The V gene's germline CDR1 is MNHNS and CDR2 SASEGT. There are 13 residues in the CDR3. CDR3 nucleotides: TGTGCCAGCCGGGGACCTAGCACAGATACGCAGTATTTT. Residues: CASRGPSTDTQYF.

This chain uses TRBV12-3 or TRBV12-4 with TRBJ2-1, with D perhaps TRBD1 (5 bases). CDR3 length: 14 amino acids. The V end lost 5 bases, the J end lost 3 bases, and 11 bases lay between the germline ends. The CDR3 reads CASSIRQSYNEQFF. CDR3 sequence (DNA): TGTGCCAGCAGTATCAGACAGAGCTACAATGAGCAGTTCTTC.

The chain uses TRBV20-1 and TRBJ1-5, with a weak D call TRBD1 (6 bases). The CDR3 sequence is 18 residues long. Germline CDR1 and CDR2: DFQATT and SNEGSKA (reference sequence). V was cut by 6 bases and J by 0 bases, with 24 bases left in between. The CDR3 DNA is TGCAGTGCCGCGACCACAGGGTCAGGGCCATATAGCAATCAGCCCCAGCATTTT. Its protein product is CSAATTGSGPYSNQPQHF.

This clonotype appeared many times. This chain's CDR3 is CASSLGQASYGYTF. CDR3 bases: TGTGCCAGCAGCTTAGGACAGGCGAGCTATGGCTACACCTTC. This chain links TRBV7-9 with TRBJ1-2; D may be TRBD1 (6 bases). CDR3 length: 14 residues. V lost 1 base to trimming and J lost 4 bases, with 10 bases between them. CDR1 is SEHNR, CDR2 FQNEAQ, per germline (reference sequence). The whole variable domain, filled in from reference TRBV7-9 and TRBJ1-2, reads DTGVSQNPRHKITKRGQNVTFRCDPISEHNRLYWYRQTLGQGPEFLTYFQNEAQLEKSRLLSDRFSAERPKGSFSTLEIQRTEQGDSAMYLCASSLGQASYGYTFGSGTRLTVV.

This clonotype was seen a few times. The gene calls are TRBV4-3 and TRBJ1-2, with 10 bases that match TRBD1. CDR1 is LGHNA and CDR2 is YSLEER in the germline V gene. V lost 4 bases and J lost 8; bases outside the gene matches: 10. This CDR3 region has 15 residues. CDR3 DNA sequence: TGCGCCAGCAGCCGATTACTGACAGGGGGCGCGGGCTACACCTTC. Amino acid sequence: CASSRLLTGGAGYTF.

This clonotype was picked up many times. The rearrangement uses TRBV5-1 and TRBJ1-1, with a possible D match to TRBD1 (5 bases). The germline gives CDR1 SGHRS, CDR2 YFSETQ. V was clipped by 0 bases and J by 5 bases, with 17 bases between them. The length of the CDR3 is 16 residues. DNA for the CDR3: TGCGCCAGCAGCTTGGCCGCAGGCAGGGTCGGTACTGAAGCTTTCTTT. Protein sequence: CASSLAAGRVGTEAFF.

This clonotype came up many times. The rearrangement uses TRBV7-2 and TRBJ2-1, with 7 bases lining up with TRBD1. The ends lost 5 bases at V and 3 bases at J; junction bases unmatched: 10. The CDR3 loop spans 16 amino acids. In germline, CDR1 is SGHTA, CDR2 FQGNSA. CDR3 residues: CASSESGQPYYNEQFF. The CDR3 nucleotides read TGTGCCAGCAGCGAATCGGGACAGCCATACTACAATGAGCAGTTCTTC.

This clonotype came up many times. The chain is built from TRBV18 and TRBJ1-5; D perhaps matches TRBD1 (5 bases). The CDR3 loop spans 16 amino acids. Trimming removed 3 bases from V and 5 bases from J, with 17 bases in between. Germline-derived CDR1 and CDR2 are KGHSH and LQKENI. The DNA for the CDR3 is TGTGCCAGCTCACCCTACGGTGGGGGTATGGATCAGCCCCAGCATTTT. Its protein is CASSPYGGGMDQPQHF.

The chain has TRBV7-3 and TRBJ2-7; D call uncertain. CDR1 and CDR2 from the germline V gene are SGHTA and FQGTGA. This CDR3 region has 11 residues. Trimming pared 8 bases from V and 0 bases from J, leaving 5 bases between. The chain's CDR3 is CASLTSYEQYF. In DNA, the CDR3 is TGTGCCAGCCTGACCTCCTACGAGCAGTACTTC.